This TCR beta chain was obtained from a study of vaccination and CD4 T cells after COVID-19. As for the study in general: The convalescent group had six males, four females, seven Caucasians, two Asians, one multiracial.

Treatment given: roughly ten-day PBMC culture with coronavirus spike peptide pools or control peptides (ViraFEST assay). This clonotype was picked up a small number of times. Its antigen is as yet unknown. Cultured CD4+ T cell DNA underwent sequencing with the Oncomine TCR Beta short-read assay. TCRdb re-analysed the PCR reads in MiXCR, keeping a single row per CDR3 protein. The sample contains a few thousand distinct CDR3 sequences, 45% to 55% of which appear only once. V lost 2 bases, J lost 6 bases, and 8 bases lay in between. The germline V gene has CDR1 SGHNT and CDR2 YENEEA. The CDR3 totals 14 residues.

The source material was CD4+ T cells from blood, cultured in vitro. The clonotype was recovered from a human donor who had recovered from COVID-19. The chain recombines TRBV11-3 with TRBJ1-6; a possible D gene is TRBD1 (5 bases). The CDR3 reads CASSLRQLNSPLHF. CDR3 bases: TGTGCCAGCAGCTTACGACAGCTTAATTCACCCCTCCACTTT.